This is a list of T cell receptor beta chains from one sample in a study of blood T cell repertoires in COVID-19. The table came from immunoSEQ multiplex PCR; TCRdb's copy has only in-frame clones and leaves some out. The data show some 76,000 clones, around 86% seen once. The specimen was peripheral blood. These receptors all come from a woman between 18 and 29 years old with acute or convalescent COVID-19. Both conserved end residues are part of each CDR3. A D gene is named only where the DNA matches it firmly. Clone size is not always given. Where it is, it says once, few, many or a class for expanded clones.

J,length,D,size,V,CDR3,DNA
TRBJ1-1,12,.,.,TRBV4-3,CASSQDPAEAFF,TGCGCCAGCAGCCAAGATCCCGCTGAAGCTTTCTTT
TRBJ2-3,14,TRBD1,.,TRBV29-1,CSVERGTGTDTQYF,TGCAGCGTCGAACGAGGGACAGGAACAGATACGCAGTATTTT
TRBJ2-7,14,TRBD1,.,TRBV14,CASSRQGFSYEQYF,TGTGCCAGCAGCAGACAGGGCTTCTCCTACGAGCAGTACTTC
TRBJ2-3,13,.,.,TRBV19,CASIDSPTDTQYF,TGTGCCAGTATTGACAGCCCCACAGATACGCAGTATTTT
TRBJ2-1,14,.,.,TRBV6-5,CASSKAGASGEQFF,TGTGCCAGCAGCAAGGCGGGTGCCTCAGGTGAGCAGTTCTTC
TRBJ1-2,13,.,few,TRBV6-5,CASSASLVYGYTF,TGTGCCAGCAGCGCGTCTTTGGTCTATGGCTACACCTTC
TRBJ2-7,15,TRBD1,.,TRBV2,CASSEWDRGNYEQYF,TGTGCCAGCAGTGAATGGGACAGGGGGAATTACGAGCAGTACTTC
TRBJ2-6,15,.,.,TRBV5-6,CASSLQGSGANVLTF,TGTGCCAGCAGCTTGCAGGGATCTGGGGCCAACGTCCTGACTTTC
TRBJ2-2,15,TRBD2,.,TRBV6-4,CASSPGTSGTGELFF,TGTGCCAGCAGTCCCGGGACTAGCGGAACCGGGGAGCTGTTTTTT
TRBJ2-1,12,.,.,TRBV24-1,CATSDGLNEQFF,TGTGCCACCAGTGATGGCCTTAATGAGCAGTTCTTC
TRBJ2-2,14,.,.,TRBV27,CASRLSTETGELFF,TGTGCCAGCAGACTCTCGACAGAGACCGGGGAGCTGTTTTTT
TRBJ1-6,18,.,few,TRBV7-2,CASSLTFPGGSGNSPLHF,TGTGCCAGCAGCTTAACTTTCCCGGGGGGCAGTGGTAATTCACCCCTCCACTTT
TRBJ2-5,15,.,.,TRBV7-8,CASSLAGTGQETQYF,TGTGCCAGCAGCTTAGCCGGGACTGGACAAGAGACCCAGTACTTC
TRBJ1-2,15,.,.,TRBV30,CAWSVSGSSRNGYTF,TGTGCCTGGAGTGTGAGTGGGAGTAGCAGGAATGGCTACACCTTC
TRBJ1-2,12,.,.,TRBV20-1,CSASRGKGGYTF,TGCAGTGCTAGTAGGGGAAAAGGCGGCTACACCTTC
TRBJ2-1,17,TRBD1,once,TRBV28,CASSSPTGVPSYNEQFF,TGTGCCAGCAGTTCCCCGACAGGGGTACCATCCTACAATGAGCAGTTCTTC
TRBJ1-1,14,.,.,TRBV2,CASRPDGSGAEAFF,TGTGCCAGCAGACCGGACGGGAGCGGGGCTGAAGCTTTCTTT
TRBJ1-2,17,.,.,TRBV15,CATSRDRSVDLPYGYTF,TGTGCCACCAGCAGAGATCGGTCGGTAGATCTCCCATATGGCTACACCTTC
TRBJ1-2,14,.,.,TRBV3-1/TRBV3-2,CASSPTGRGFGYTF,TGTGCCAGCAGCCCCACAGGTCGGGGGTTCGGCTACACCTTC
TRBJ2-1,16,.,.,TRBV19,CASSMSKRGTYNEQFF,TGTGCCAGTAGTATGTCTAAACGGGGGACCTACAATGAGCAGTTCTTC
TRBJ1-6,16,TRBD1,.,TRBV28,CASSLLSYRGVSPLHF,TGTGCCAGCAGTTTATTATCGTACAGGGGCGTTTCACCCCTCCACTTT
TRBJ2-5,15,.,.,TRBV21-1,CASSGGTSPQETQYF,TGTGCCAGCAGCGGTGGGACTAGCCCACAAGAGACCCAGTACTTC
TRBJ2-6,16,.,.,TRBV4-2,CASSQDAGSGANVLTF,TGTGCCAGCAGCCAAGATGCGGGCTCTGGGGCCAACGTCCTGACTTTC
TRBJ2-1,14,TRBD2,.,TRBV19,CASRPSGRGNEQFF,TGTGCCAGTAGACCTAGCGGGAGGGGGAATGAGCAGTTCTTC
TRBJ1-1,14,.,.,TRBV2,CASIVTGGSDEAFF,TGTGCCAGCATCGTGACTGGAGGGAGTGATGAAGCTTTCTTT
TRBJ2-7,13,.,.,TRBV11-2,CASSLDFSYEQYF,TGTGCCAGCAGCTTAGACTTCTCCTACGAGCAGTACTTC
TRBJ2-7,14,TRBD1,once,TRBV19,CASSPRTGGGEQYF,TGTGCCAGTAGTCCCCGGACAGGGGGCGGCGAGCAGTACTTC
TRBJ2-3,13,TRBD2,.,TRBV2,CASSLTSGDTQYF,TGTGCCAGCAGTCTGACTAGCGGGGATACGCAGTATTTT
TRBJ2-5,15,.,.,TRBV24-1,CATPLGGTYQETQYF,TGTGCCACCCCGTTAGGCGGGACCTACCAAGAGACCCAGTACTTC
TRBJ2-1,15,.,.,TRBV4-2,CASSQDWGFYGEQFF,TGTGCCAGCAGCCAAGATTGGGGCTTCTATGGTGAGCAGTTCTTC
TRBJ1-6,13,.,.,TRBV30,CAWDGQINSPLHF,TGTGCCTGGGATGGACAAATCAATTCACCCCTCCACTTT
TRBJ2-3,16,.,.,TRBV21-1,CASSKGCLRGTDTQYF,TGTGCCAGCAGCAAAGGGTGTCTACGGGGGACAGATACGCAGTATTTT
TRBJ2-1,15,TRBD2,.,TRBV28,CASSLLTSSQRTTVF,TGTGCCAGCAGTTTACTGACTAGCTCTCAACGGACGACAGTCTTC
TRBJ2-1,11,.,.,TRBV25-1,CASSSSNEQFF,TGTGCCAGCAGTAGCTCCAATGAGCAGTTCTTC
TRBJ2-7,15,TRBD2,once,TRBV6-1,CASSEEAGGAYEQYF,TGTGCCAGCAGTGAGGAGGCGGGGGGTGCCTACGAGCAGTACTTC
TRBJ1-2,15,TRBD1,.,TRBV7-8,CASSSRTGRDYGYTF,TGTGCCAGCAGCTCGCGGACAGGGAGAGACTATGGCTACACCTTC
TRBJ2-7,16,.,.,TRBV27,CASSPKQPNQGYEQYF,TGTGCCAGCAGCCCCAAACAGCCAAACCAGGGCTACGAGCAGTACTTC